Listed here is a single TCR beta chain. The source of the sample is a study of blood T cell repertoires in COVID-19. Study background: PBMCs, B-cell-depleted T cells, or T cells were the source of the cDNA or gDNA that made up the material.

This CDR3 has 15 residues. Germline V lookup: CDR1 SQVTM, CDR2 ANQGSEA. The V segment lost 1 base and the J segment 4 bases; nucleotides outside the gene matches: 8. The study recruited people aged 18 to 89 years across about 25 US areas. Two negative PCRs, clearance, or symptom resolution characterized the recovered Cohort 3 donors. Authors' analysis steps: Quantification of nucleated cells was approximated via reference gene primer amplification. The repertoire was sequenced with immunoSEQ multiplex PCR; TCRdb's copy has only in-frame clones and lacks some. V and J calls plus clone size are reproduced from that table; the DNA served to infer D and trimming. Among over 250,000 clones listed, roughly nine tenths were seen once.

This receptor was identified in a woman aged 18-29 years who had recovered from COVID-19. The chain joins TRBV29-1 to TRBJ1-1; 8 bases agree with TRBD1. The sequenced sample was PBMCs or T cells enriched from blood (not recorded which). CDR3 region: CSVEAQGAIVTEAFF. CDR3 coding DNA: TGCAGCGTTGAAGCTCAGGGGGCTATCGTCACTGAAGCTTTCTTT.